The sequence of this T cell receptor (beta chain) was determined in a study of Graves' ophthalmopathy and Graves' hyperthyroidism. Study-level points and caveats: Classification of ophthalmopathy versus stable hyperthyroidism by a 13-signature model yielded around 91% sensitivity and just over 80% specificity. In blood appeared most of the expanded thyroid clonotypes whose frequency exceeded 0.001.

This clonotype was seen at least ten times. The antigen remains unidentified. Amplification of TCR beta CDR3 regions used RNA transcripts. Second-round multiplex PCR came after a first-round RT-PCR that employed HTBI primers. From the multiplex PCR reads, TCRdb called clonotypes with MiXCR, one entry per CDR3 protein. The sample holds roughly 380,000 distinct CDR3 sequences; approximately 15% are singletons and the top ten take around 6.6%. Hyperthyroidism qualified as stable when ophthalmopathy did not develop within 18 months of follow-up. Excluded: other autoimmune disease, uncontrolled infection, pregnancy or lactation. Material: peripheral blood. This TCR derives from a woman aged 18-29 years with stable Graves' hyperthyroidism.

For the CDR3, the DNA is TGTGCCAGCAGTCCCTACCATAGCAATCAGCCCCAGCATTTT. This codes for CASSPYHSNQPQHF. The chain joins TRBV12-3 or TRBV12-4 to TRBJ1-5; no clear D gene. The CDR3 spans 14 residues. The ends were cut back, 5 bases at V and 0 bases at J, with 8 bases in the middle.